This T cell receptor (beta chain) derives from a study of blood T cell repertoires in COVID-19. Whole-study context: The United States, Italy and Spain were the sources of the acute and convalescent COVID-19 samples. Sources were T cells, B-cell-depleted T cells, or PBMCs; the material itself was cDNA or gDNA.

Profiling relied on immunoSEQ multiplex PCR, and the TCRdb table lists in-frame clones only, not all of them. The table includes about 180,000 clones, about four fifths detected once. V dropped 5 bases and J dropped 7 bases, with 18 bases sitting between them. Germline CDR1 reads SGHDN; CDR2 reads FVKESK. The CDR3 length is 15 residues. The material sequenced was peripheral blood. This sequence originates from a woman aged 60-75 years with COVID-19, enrolled during active disease. The V gene is TRBV14, the J gene TRBJ2-1, with D possibly being TRBD2 (5 bases). The CDR3 DNA is TGTGCCAGCAGCAGGCCGGGCGAGCCGGGGAATGAGCAGTTCTTC. Its translation is CASSRPGEPGNEQFF.